The sequence of this T cell receptor (beta chain) was determined in a study of cytomegalovirus exposure and HLA in healthy donors. The PCR had 60 Vbeta and 13 Jbeta primers. Assay: immunoSEQ multiplex PCR; the TCRdb copy retains only in-frame clones and omits some. Altogether approximately 190,000 clones are present, about 70% being singletons, with the ten largest covering roughly 2.5%. With V trimmed by 7 bases and J by 7 bases, 11 bases remained unmatched. Germline CDR1 and CDR2: MNHNS and SASEGT. This CDR3 is built from 15 residues. The TCR sequence derives from a middle-aged man in good health and CMV-seropositive. This chain joins TRBV6-1 and TRBJ1-5, with 9 bases aligning to TRBD1. Sequences were obtained from PBMCs. CDR3 loop: CASIQGQGTVQPQHF. Here the CDR3 DNA reads TGTGCCAGCATCCAGGGACAGGGCACCGTGCAGCCCCAGCATTTT.